Shown below are 26 T cell receptor beta chains from a single sample sequenced in a study of blood T cell repertoires in COVID-19. The data were produced by immunoSEQ multiplex PCR, yet TCRdb's version contains in-frame clones alone and is incomplete. Of 100,000 to 150,000 clones in the sample, roughly 79% were seen once. The specimen sequenced was peripheral blood. Receptors were obtained from a human donor in a cohort sampled during active COVID-19.

The chain links TRBV4-1 to TRBJ2-4; the match to TRBD2 covers 15 bases. Germline CDR1 and CDR2: MGHRA and YSYEKL. The CDR3 length is 21 residues. The V and J ends lost 0 bases and 0 bases, in that order; junction bases with no gene match: 9. In DNA, the CDR3 is TGCGCCAGCAGCCAAGATAGGACTAGCGGGGGGGGAAACCTAGCCAAAAACATTCAGTACTTC. This translates into CASSQDRTSGGGNLAKNIQYF.

The J gene is TRBJ2-3, the V gene TRBV12-3 or TRBV12-4; a possible D gene is TRBD2 (5 bases). The CDR3 loop spans 13 amino acids. V lost 3 bases to trimming and J lost 6 bases, with 10 bases between them. CDR3 region: CASSFSRADTQYF. CDR3 DNA sequence: TGTGCCAGCAGTTTCTCGCGGGCGGATACGCAGTATTTT.

The rearrangement joins TRBV27 to TRBJ2-2; 10 bases align to TRBD2. The germline V gene has CDR1 MNHEY and CDR2 SMNVEV (reference sequence). Trimming cost V 6 bases and J 7 bases; bases outside gene matches: 8. This CDR3 is built from 15 residues. The CDR3 here is CASSYSGRIGGELFF. CDR3 in DNA: TGTGCCAGCAGCTATAGCGGGAGGATCGGCGGGGAGCTGTTTTTT.

V and J are TRBV7-2 and TRBJ2-3; 8 bases line up with TRBD1. CDR3 length: 13 amino acids. With V trimmed by 4 bases and J by 6 bases, 3 bases remained unmatched. Germline V CDR1 and CDR2: SGHTA, FQGNSA. The CDR3 DNA is TGTGCCAGCAGCTCGCAGGGGGCTGATACGCAGTATTTT. This encodes CASSSQGADTQYF.

The chain combines TRBV30 with TRBJ1-2, with 11 nucleotides matching TRBD1. The V and J ends lost 4 bases and 4 bases, in that order; junction bases with no gene match: 5. The CDR3 consists of 14 residues. Per germline, CDR1 GTSNPN and CDR2 SVGIG (reference sequence). Here the CDR3 reads CAWTDRGPIYGYTF. The CDR3 region has the DNA TGTGCCTGGACGGACAGGGGGCCGATCTATGGCTACACCTTC. Full variable domain (rest looked up from reference TRBV30 and TRBJ1-2): SQTIHQWPATLVQPVGSPLSLECTVEGTSNPNLYWYRQAAGRGLQLLFYSVGIGQISSEVPQNLSASRPQDRQFILSSKKLLLSDSGFYLCAWTDRGPIYGYTFGSGTRLTVV.

The chain has TRBV7-6 and TRBJ2-5, with D unresolved. The CDR3 loop spans 14 amino acids. Germline V gene sequence: CDR1 SGHVS, CDR2 FNYEAQ. Deletions cut 1 base from V and 4 bases from J, with 10 bases between. For the CDR3, the DNA is TGTGCCAGCAGCTTAGGTTACGAGTCAGAGACCCAGTACTTC. This sequence encodes CASSLGYESETQYF.

V and J are TRBV9 and TRBJ1-3; perhaps TRBD1 as D (6 bases). V was shortened by 3 bases and J by 1 base, with 8 bases between the two germline ends. Germline-derived CDR1 and CDR2 are SGDLS and YYNGEE. The CDR3 runs to 14 residues. For the CDR3, the DNA is TGTGCCAGCAGCGCTGGACAGTCTGGAAACACCATATATTTT. Protein product: CASSAGQSGNTIYF.

This sequence joins TRBV9 and TRBJ2-1, with 10 bases fitting TRBD1. V shed 3 bases, J shed 5 bases, and the junction held 5 bases outside the gene matches. CDR1 and CDR2 (germline): SGDLS, YYNGEE. The CDR3 is made up of 15 amino acids. CDR3 sequence: CASSATGQGHNEQFF. The CDR3 DNA sequence: TGTGCCAGCAGCGCGACGGGACAGGGGCACAATGAGCAGTTCTTC.

The J gene is TRBJ2-1, the V gene TRBV6-5; 10 positions agree with TRBD1. The junction had 1 base not matched to a gene; V was cut back by 6 bases and J by 2 bases. The CDR3 has 14 residues. In germline, CDR1 is MNHEY, CDR2 SVGAGI. CDR3 amino acids: CASRDRGAYNEQFF. CDR3 nucleotides: TGTGCCAGCAGGGACAGGGGGGCCTACAATGAGCAGTTCTTC.

This clone has just a few counts. The chain joins TRBV9 to TRBJ2-2; no firm D call. The CDR3 is 14 residues long. V lost 0 bases, J lost 3 bases, and 6 bases lay in between. From germline, CDR1 is SGDLS and CDR2 YYNGEE. In DNA, the CDR3 is TGTGCCAGCAGCGTAGTGTCAGACACCGGGGAGCTGTTTTTT. It yields the protein CASSVVSDTGELFF.

The V gene is TRBV19, the J gene TRBJ1-4, with 8 bases identical to TRBD1. The V segment lost 7 bases and the J segment 7 bases; nucleotides outside the gene matches: 8. The CDR3 covers 14 residues. Germline-derived CDR1 and CDR2 are LNHDA and SQIVND (reference sequence). CDR3 in DNA: TGTGCCAGTATGCTAACCGGGACAGGTGAAAAACTGTTTTTT. It specifies CASMLTGTGEKLFF. Drawing the rest from reference TRBV19 and TRBJ1-4, the complete variable domain is DGGITQSPKYLFRKEGQNVTLSCEQNLNHDAMYWYRQDPGQGLRLIYYSQIVNDFQKGDIAEGYSVSREKKESFPLTVTSAQKNPTAFYLCASMLTGTGEKLFFGSGTQLSVL.

This chain uses TRBV7-3 with TRBJ2-1; 8 bases are a match to TRBD1. This CDR3 is 15 amino acids long. From germline, CDR1 is SGHTA and CDR2 FQGTGA. V shed 5 bases, J shed 7 bases, and the junction held 10 bases outside the gene matches. CDR3 region: CASSLGQGEENEQFF. DNA of the CDR3: TGTGCCAGCAGCCTAGGACAGGGTGAGGAGAATGAGCAGTTCTTC.

The chain uses TRBV4-3 and TRBJ1-2; D is possibly TRBD1 (5 bases). The CDR3 loop spans 13 amino acids. Germline V gene data show CDR1 as LGHNA and CDR2 as YSLEER. V lost 4 bases and J lost 7, with 13 bases in between. The chain's CDR3 is CASSLTWGGGYTF. In nucleotides, the CDR3 is TGCGCCAGCAGCCTCACCTGGGGGGGTGGCTACACCTTC.

The chain links TRBV6-2 or TRBV6-3 to TRBJ1-2, with D possibly being TRBD1 (6 bases). CDR3 length equals 13 residues. Trimming cost V 6 bases and J 8 bases, with 16 bases left between them. Germline V gene lookup returns CDR1 MNHEY and CDR2 SVGEGT. CDR3 nucleotides: TGTGCCAGCAGCCTACAGGGAGCCACGGGCTACACCTTC. Translated: CASSLQGATGYTF.

The chain is built from TRBV12-3 or TRBV12-4 and TRBJ1-2; D is uncertain. CDR3 length equals 13 residues. V lost 7 bases and J 8 bases, leaving 17 bases between the germline ends. The CDR3 DNA follows: TGTGCCAGCAATCGGGGTGCGATAGAAGGCTACACCTTC. Amino acid sequence: CASNRGAIEGYTF.

The chain has TRBV5-6 and TRBJ2-5, with a weak D call TRBD1 (5 bases). The germline V and J ends were trimmed by 5 bases and 5 bases, with 22 bases remaining between them. This CDR3 region has 16 residues. CDR1 is SGHDT, CDR2 YYEEEE, per germline. The CDR3 DNA reads TGTGCCAGCAGGAACCTGGACATTCTCCTGGGGGAGACCCAGTACTTC. This translates into CASRNLDILLGETQYF.

This rearrangement joins TRBV10-3 to TRBJ2-3, with TRBD2 identical over 7 bases. Germline trimming cut 6 bases from V and 2 bases from J; bases unmatched to any gene: 11. CDR1 ENHRY and CDR2 SYGVKD come from the germline V gene. The CDR3 length is 16 residues. CDR3 nucleotides: TGTGCCATCAGACGCACCGGGACTAATATCACAGATACGCAGTATTTT. This encodes CAIRRTGTNITDTQYF.

In this sample, this clone turned up a few times. The chain carries TRBV30 and TRBJ1-5; a weak D match, TRBD1 (5 bases). Germline CDR1 is GTSNPN and CDR2 is SVGIG (reference sequence). Between the trimmed V and J ends, which lost 0 bases and 7 bases, there was a span of 10 bases. The CDR3 sequence is 13 residues long. Here the CDR3 reads CAWSVREQQPQHF. The CDR3 DNA reads as TGTGCCTGGAGTGTCAGGGAACAACAGCCCCAGCATTTT.

The V and J genes are TRBV5-4 and TRBJ1-4; tentative D call: TRBD1 (5 bases). Deletions cut 0 bases from V and 4 bases from J, with 13 bases between. The CDR3 consists of 16 residues. Looked up from germline, CDR1 is SGHNT and CDR2 is YYREEE (reference sequence). The CDR3 protein is CASSLGSRGNNEKLFF. The CDR3 bases are TGTGCCAGCAGCTTGGGATCCCGGGGGAATAATGAAAAACTGTTTTTT.

This clone was seen repeatedly, ten times or more. At the DNA level, this CDR3 is encoded by other sequences in the same sample as well. V gene TRBV7-2 combines with J gene TRBJ2-7, with D possibly matching TRBD1 (6 bases). This CDR3 comprises 14 residues. The germline V and J ends were trimmed by 4 bases and 0 bases, with 10 bases remaining between them. Germline V lookup: CDR1 SGHTA, CDR2 FQGNSA. As DNA, the CDR3 is TGTGCCAGCAGCTCTTTGGACAGCTCCTACGAGCAGTACTTC. Its protein product is CASSSLDSSYEQYF.

The CDR3 DNA sequence: TGTGCCAGCAGCGGAGGACTAGCTGTGACCCAGTACTTC. Its protein is CASSGGLAVTQYF. The chain links TRBV3-1 (or the pseudogene TRBV3-2) to TRBJ2-5, with 8 bases aligning to TRBD2. Germline CDR1 is LGHDT and CDR2 is YNNKEL (reference sequence). The length of the CDR3 is 13 residues. V gave up 5 bases and J gave up 7 bases; unmatched junction bases: 6.

The genes are TRBV29-1 and TRBJ2-2, with TRBD1 as a possible D gene (5 bases). Germline V gives CDR1 SQVTM, CDR2 ANQGSEA. The V end lost 2 bases, the J end lost 1 base, and 8 bases lay between the germline ends. This CDR3 has 14 residues. The DNA of the CDR3 is TGCAGCGTTGAAACTGACAGGAACACCGGGGAGCTGTTTTTT. Protein: CSVETDRNTGELFF.

The chain recombines TRBV6-5 with TRBJ2-1; 9 bases map to TRBD1. The CDR3 has 14 amino acids. Germline-derived CDR1 and CDR2 are MNHEY and SVGAGI. Losses at the gene ends were 5 bases for V and 9 bases for J; bases not matched to a gene: 8. The CDR3 DNA is TGTGCCAGCAGTAGACAGGGGGGTTTAGGTGAGCAGTTCTTC. The encoded protein is CASSRQGGLGEQFF.

V and J are TRBV10-3 and TRBJ2-7; TRBD2 might be the D (5 bases). This CDR3 contains 12 residues. V lost 3 bases, J lost 7 bases, and 10 bases lay in between. Germline CDR1 is ENHRY and CDR2 is SYGVKD. CDR3 sequence (DNA): TGTGCCATCAGTGAACCCCAGCGGGAGCAGTACTTC. This gives the protein CAISEPQREQYF.

The chain joins TRBV5-1 to TRBJ1-2; weak D call: TRBD1 (6 bases). The V gene's germline CDR1 is SGHRS and CDR2 YFSETQ. This CDR3 has 15 amino acids. V lost 3 bases and J lost 3, with 15 bases in between. The CDR3 sequence is CASSSGQTWDYGYTF. The CDR3 coding sequence is TGCGCCAGCAGCTCCGGACAGACCTGGGACTATGGCTACACCTTC. Supplemented by reference TRBV5-1 and TRBJ1-2, the full variable domain reads KAGVTQTPRYLIKTRGQQVTLSCSPISGHRSVSWYQQTPGQGLQFLFEYFSETQRNKGNFPGRFSGRQFSNSRSEMNVSTLELGDSALYLCASSSGQTWDYGYTFGSGTRLTVV.

The gene calls are TRBV11-2 and TRBJ2-1; the match to TRBD2 covers 10 bases. The CDR3 extends over 16 amino acids. The V segment lost 1 base and the J segment 7 bases; nucleotides outside the gene matches: 7. In germline, CDR1 is SGHAT, CDR2 FQNNGV. CDR3: CASSLGASGRVNEQFF. The CDR3 DNA reads as TGTGCCAGCAGCTTAGGTGCCAGCGGGAGGGTTAATGAGCAGTTCTTC.